The 11 T cell receptor beta chains reported below all come from one sample, sequenced in a study of metastatic and nonmetastatic thyroid tumors. TCRdb reanalyzed the PCR reads via MiXCR. The data show tens of thousands of clones, approximately 11% seen once. Each patient came to thyroid surgery without any prior treatment (of any kind). Sequenced input: blood. Source of these receptors: a female donor with papillary thyroid cancer or a benign thyroid nodule (not recorded which). Some clones in this sample may be carry-over from other donors' samples.

The V gene is TRBV20-1, the J gene TRBJ1-2; weak D call: TRBD1 (5 bases). V was shortened by 6 bases and J by 3 bases, with 14 bases between the two germline ends. Germline CDR1 DFQATT, CDR2 SNEGSKA (reference sequence). The CDR3 spans 13 residues. The CDR3 DNA is TGCAGTGCAGGTCCCCCAGGGTACTATGGCTACACCTTC. Protein product: CSAGPPGYYGYTF.

This chain joins TRBV9 and TRBJ2-7; D may be TRBD2 (6 bases). This CDR3 is built from 15 residues. V lost 4 bases and J lost 5, with 19 bases in between. From germline, CDR1 is SGDLS and CDR2 YYNGEE. CDR3 sequence: CASSIAGSSVHEQYF. CDR3 coding DNA: TGTGCCAGCAGCATAGCCGGGTCTAGCGTCCACGAGCAGTACTTC.

This clone occurred a few times. One end of the junction does not line up with germline, which may come from a read error. The genes are TRBV6-5 and TRBJ2-3; 7 nucleotides align to TRBD1. The CDR3 consists of 17 residues. CDR1 MNHEY and CDR2 SVGAGI come from the germline V gene. CDR3 amino acids: CASSSLNWDRSTDTHYF. The CDR3 region has the DNA TGTGCCAGCAGTTCCCTTAACTGGGACAGAAGCACAGATACGCACTATTTT.

This clone has ten or more counts. V usage is TRBV18 and J usage is TRBJ2-1; 8 bases line up with TRBD2. Per germline, CDR1 KGHSH and CDR2 LQKENI. This CDR3 contains 16 residues. V lost 0 bases to trimming and J lost 4 bases; unmatched junction nucleotides: 5. The CDR3, as DNA: TGTGCCAGCTCACCACCTGCTAGCGGGTCGTACAATGAGCAGTTCTTC. Translation gives CASSPPASGSYNEQFF.

This clone occurred many times. The CDR3 region has the DNA TGTGCCAGCAGCTTACTGTGGGAGGGCCCGCGTGAGCAGTTCTTC. This sequence encodes CASSLLWEGPREQFF. The gene calls are TRBV7-9 and TRBJ2-1; TRBD2 matches at 7 bases. This CDR3 is built from 15 residues. With V trimmed by 2 bases and J by 9 bases, 10 bases remained unmatched. Per germline, CDR1 SEHNR and CDR2 FQNEAQ (reference sequence).

By proportion, this clone is medium-sized. The J gene is TRBJ1-6, the V gene TRBV28; D perhaps matches TRBD1 (5 bases). This CDR3 is built from 16 residues. The ends were cut back, 1 base at V and 4 bases at J, with 11 bases in the middle. In germline, CDR1 is MDHEN, CDR2 SYDVKM. The CDR3 sequence: CASSLLSGQYNSPLHF. The CDR3 DNA follows: TGTGCCAGCAGTTTATTGTCAGGGCAGTATAATTCACCCCTCCACTTT.

This clone has a count of ten or more. The V gene is TRBV9, the J gene TRBJ1-1; the D is unclear. The CDR3 runs to 13 residues. The ends were cut back, 7 bases at V and 2 bases at J, with 12 bases in the middle. Germline assignment: CDR1 SGDLS and CDR2 YYNGEE. The CDR3 loop is CASSIGSNTEAFF. As DNA, the CDR3 is TGTGCCAGCTCCATAGGGAGTAACACTGAAGCTTTCTTT.

This clone was detected ten times or more. Since no conserved phenylalanine or tryptophan closes the CDR3, a read error is the likely cause. No DNA is shown, since the ends of the CDR3 on it are uncertain; the CDR3 is the one TCRdb lists. The chain employs TRBV9 and TRBJ2-4; the D call of TRBD2 is as the table states it, not checked on the DNA. Germline V gives CDR1 SGDLS, CDR2 YYNGEE. The CDR3 has 9 amino acids, counting both end residues. This CDR3 is CASSVGGRV.

Ten or more counts support this clone. The junction differs from germline at one of its ends, possibly a read error. The V and J genes are TRBV5-1 and TRBJ2-7; 12 bases are a match to TRBD2. The CDR3 extends over 13 amino acids. Per the germline V gene, CDR1 is SGHRS and CDR2 is YFSETQ. The CDR3 DNA follows: TGCGCCAGCAGCTCGTCGGGACTAGCGGGTTCCGTCTTC. It yields the protein CASSSSGLAGSVF.

This clone was counted at least ten times. The CDR3 sequence is CASSIALNTEAFF. In DNA, the CDR3 is TGTGCCAGCAGCATCGCGTTGAACACTGAAGCTTTCTTT. This chain joins TRBV13 and TRBJ1-1; D is ambiguous. CDR1 and CDR2 (germline): PRHDT, FYEKMQ (reference sequence). This CDR3 spans 13 amino acids. Between the trimmed V and J ends, which lost 5 bases and 0 bases, there was a span of 7 bases.

This clone was counted once. The chain combines TRBV5-1 with TRBJ2-7; D is undetermined. This CDR3 has 17 residues. V gave up 0 bases and J gave up 0 bases, with 16 bases separating them. Germline V CDR1 and CDR2: SGHRS, YFSETQ. The CDR3 DNA reads TGCGCCAGCAGCTTGGGAGCCCCGACCATCGCCTCCTACGAGCAGTACTTC. It encodes CASSLGAPTIASYEQYF.